In its sample, the clone carrying this TCR beta chain was seen many times. The sample belongs to a study of low-dose radiotherapy and immunotherapy resistance in tumors. At the level of the study: Every two weeks patients got nivolumab 240 mg flat dose, plus ipilimumab 1 mg/kg every six weeks, intravenously.

CDR3 size: 17 residues. Germline-derived CDR1 and CDR2 are LNHDA and SQIVND (reference sequence). V was pared by 6 bases and J by 3 bases, with 14 bases of the junction left unmatched. Covering alpha and beta chains, TRAV- and TRBV-specific primers were used for the first-strand cDNA. TCR amplification ran 20 PCR cycles using constant-region and V-primer adapter primers. TCRdb reanalysed the reads using MiXCR and keeps one entry per CDR3 protein. The table shows almost 45,000 distinct CDR3 sequences, with less than 30% occurring only once. Time point given: after trial treatment. Stated treatment: LDRT plus nivolumab, ipilimumab, low-dose cyclophosphamide and aspirin (RACIN trial).

The sequencing used PBMCs, collected after low-dose radiotherapy plus immunotherapy. The receptor was derived from a male donor with prostate cancer. This chain uses TRBV19 with TRBJ1-5, with 7 bases fitting TRBD1. The CDR3 DNA follows: TGTGCCAGTAGCCTCAGCGTACTAACAGGGGACAATCAGCCCCAGCATTTT. This translates into CASSLSVLTGDNQPQHF.